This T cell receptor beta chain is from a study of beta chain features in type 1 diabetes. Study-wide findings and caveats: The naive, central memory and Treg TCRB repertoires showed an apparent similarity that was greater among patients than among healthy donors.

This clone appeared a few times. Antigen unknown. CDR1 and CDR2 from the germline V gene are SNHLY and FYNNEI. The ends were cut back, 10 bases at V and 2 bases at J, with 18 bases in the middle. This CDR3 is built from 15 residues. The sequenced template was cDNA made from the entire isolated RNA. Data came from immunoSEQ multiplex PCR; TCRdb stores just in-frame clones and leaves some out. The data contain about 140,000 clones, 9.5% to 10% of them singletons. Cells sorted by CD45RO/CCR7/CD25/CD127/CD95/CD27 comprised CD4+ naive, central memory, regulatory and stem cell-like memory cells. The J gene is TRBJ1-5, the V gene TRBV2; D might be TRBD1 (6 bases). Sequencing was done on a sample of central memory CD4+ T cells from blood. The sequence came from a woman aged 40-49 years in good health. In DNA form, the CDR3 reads TGTGCCACCTCACAGGGACGGGGGGGCAATCAGCCCCAGCATTTT. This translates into CATSQGRGGNQPQHF.